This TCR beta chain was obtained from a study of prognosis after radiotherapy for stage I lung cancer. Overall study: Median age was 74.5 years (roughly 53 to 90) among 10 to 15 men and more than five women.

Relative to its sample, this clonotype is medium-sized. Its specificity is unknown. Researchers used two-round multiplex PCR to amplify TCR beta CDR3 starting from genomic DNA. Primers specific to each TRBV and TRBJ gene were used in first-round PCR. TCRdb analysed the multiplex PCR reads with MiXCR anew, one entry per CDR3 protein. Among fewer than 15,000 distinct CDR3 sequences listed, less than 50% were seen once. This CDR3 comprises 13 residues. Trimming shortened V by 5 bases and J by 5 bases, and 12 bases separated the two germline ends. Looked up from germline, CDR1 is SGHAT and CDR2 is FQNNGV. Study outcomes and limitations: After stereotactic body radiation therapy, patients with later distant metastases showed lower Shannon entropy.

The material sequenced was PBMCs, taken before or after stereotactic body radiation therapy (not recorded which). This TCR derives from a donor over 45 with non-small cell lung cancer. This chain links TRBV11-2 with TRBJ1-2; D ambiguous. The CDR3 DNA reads TGTGCCAGCAGCCCTGCGGGAGGGTATGGCTACACCTTC. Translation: CASSPAGGYGYTF.